This T cell receptor (beta chain) was found in a study of blood T cell repertoires in COVID-19. On the study more broadly: Sources were T cells, B-cell-depleted T cells, or PBMCs; the material itself was cDNA or gDNA.

This CDR3 is 16 amino acids long. After removal of 5 bases from V and 0 bases from J, the junction contained 8 bases not matched to a gene. Germline V gene data show CDR1 as PRHDT and CDR2 as FYEKMQ (reference sequence). The repertoire was sequenced with immunoSEQ multiplex PCR; TCRdb's copy has only in-frame clones and lacks some. This table holds some 400,000 clones, 87% found once. Sequencing was done on a sample of peripheral blood. The receptor was isolated from a woman under 40 with COVID-19, enrolled during active disease. This rearrangement joins TRBV13 to TRBJ2-5; 8 positions match TRBD2. The CDR3 DNA follows: TGTGCCAGCAGCATGGGTAGCGGGACGTACCAAGAGACCCAGTACTTC. This encodes CASSMGSGTYQETQYF.